The rows below give T cell receptor beta chains drawn from one sample of a study of blood T cell repertoires in COVID-19. Only in-frame clones appear in the TCRdb table, and some are missing; sequencing was by immunoSEQ multiplex PCR. The sample records nearly 65,000 clones, around 84% being singletons. Sequencing was performed on peripheral blood. The receptors stem from a human donor in a cohort sampled during active COVID-19. The CDR3 runs from the conserved cysteine through the conserved F or W. The order of the fields is V gene, J gene, D gene, clone size, CDR3 DNA, CDR3 protein. The D gene is left open where the match is weak. Not all rows give a size; the values are once, few, many and, for expanded clones, a class.

v_call: TRBV4-2
j_call: TRBJ2-5
d_call: TRBD2
clone_size: .
cdr3_nt: TGTGCCAGCAGCCAAGGACTAGCGGGTTGGATCCAAGAGACCCAGTACTTC
cdr3_aa: CASSQGLAGWIQETQYF

v_call: TRBV9
j_call: TRBJ2-7
d_call: TRBD2
clone_size: .
cdr3_nt: TGTGCCAGCAGCGTAGATTGGGGGGGCTCCTACGAGCAGTACTTC
cdr3_aa: CASSVDWGGSYEQYF

v_call: TRBV4-2
j_call: TRBJ1-2
d_call: .
clone_size: .
cdr3_nt: TGTGCCAGCAGCCAAGAGGGTATGGGGGCGTATTCCTATGGCTACACCTTC
cdr3_aa: CASSQEGMGAYSYGYTF

v_call: TRBV5-6
j_call: TRBJ2-7
d_call: TRBD2
clone_size: .
cdr3_nt: TGTGCCAGCAGCCTCTGGACTAGCGGCCCCTACGAGCAGTACTTC
cdr3_aa: CASSLWTSGPYEQYF

v_call: TRBV5-4
j_call: TRBJ2-7
d_call: .
clone_size: few
cdr3_nt: TGTGCCAGCGCCCCGGGTCTCCAGTTTGAGCAGTACTTC
cdr3_aa: CASAPGLQFEQYF

v_call: TRBV14
j_call: TRBJ1-1
d_call: .
clone_size: .
cdr3_nt: TGTGCCAGCCCCCGACAGGAGTACACTGAAGCTTTCTTT
cdr3_aa: CASPRQEYTEAFF

v_call: TRBV6-4
j_call: TRBJ2-1
d_call: .
clone_size: .
cdr3_nt: TGTGCCAGCAGTGATGGTTTGCGGGACCACAATGAGCAGTTCTTC
cdr3_aa: CASSDGLRDHNEQFF

v_call: TRBV7-2
j_call: TRBJ1-5
d_call: .
clone_size: .
cdr3_nt: TGTGCCAGCAGCCCAGGTGCAGGCGGGAGCAATCAGCCCCAGCATTTT
cdr3_aa: CASSPGAGGSNQPQHF

v_call: TRBV19
j_call: TRBJ1-2
d_call: .
clone_size: few
cdr3_nt: TGTGCCAGTAGTATAGAGGTCAGGGCGATCAATGGCTACACCTTC
cdr3_aa: CASSIEVRAINGYTF

v_call: TRBV4-1
j_call: TRBJ1-5
d_call: .
clone_size: .
cdr3_nt: TGCGCCAGCAGCCAGGGACACCCTTATAGCAATCAGCCCCAGCATTTT
cdr3_aa: CASSQGHPYSNQPQHF

v_call: TRBV3-1/TRBV3-2
j_call: TRBJ1-6
d_call: .
clone_size: medium-sized
cdr3_nt: TGTGCCAGCAGCCAAATGACAGCTTCACCCCTCCACTTT
cdr3_aa: CASSQMTASPLHF

v_call: TRBV7-2
j_call: TRBJ2-1
d_call: .
clone_size: once
cdr3_nt: TGTGCCAGCAGCTTATCAGGCGTAGGGCAGTTCTTC
cdr3_aa: CASSLSGVGQFF

v_call: TRBV27
j_call: TRBJ2-7
d_call: .
clone_size: .
cdr3_nt: TGTGCCAGCAGTTTGAAGGGGTCCTACGAGCAGTACTTC
cdr3_aa: CASSLKGSYEQYF

v_call: TRBV25-1
j_call: TRBJ2-5
d_call: TRBD2
clone_size: .
cdr3_nt: TGTGCCAGCAGTGAATGGGCTAGCGGGGCACAAGAGACCCAGTACTTC
cdr3_aa: CASSEWASGAQETQYF

v_call: TRBV28
j_call: TRBJ2-7
d_call: .
clone_size: .
cdr3_nt: TGTGCCAGCAGCTCAGGCGGGATTTACGAGCAGTACTTC
cdr3_aa: CASSSGGIYEQYF

v_call: TRBV7-3
j_call: TRBJ2-1
d_call: TRBD1
clone_size: .
cdr3_nt: TGTGCCAGCAGCAGGACAGGGGATTACAATGAGCAGTTCTTC
cdr3_aa: CASSRTGDYNEQFF

v_call: TRBV3-1/TRBV3-2
j_call: TRBJ2-7
d_call: .
clone_size: .
cdr3_nt: TGTGCCAGCAGCCAAGGGAGCTCCTACGAGCAGTACTTC
cdr3_aa: CASSQGSSYEQYF

v_call: TRBV6-6
j_call: TRBJ2-1
d_call: TRBD2
clone_size: .
cdr3_nt: TGTGCCAGCGGGGGAGGGCGGGGGAGTTCATACAATGAGCAGTTCTTC
cdr3_aa: CASGGGRGSSYNEQFF

v_call: TRBV19
j_call: TRBJ2-7
d_call: TRBD1
clone_size: .
cdr3_nt: TGTGCCAGTAGTATAATGGGACAGACCTACGAGCAGTACTTC
cdr3_aa: CASSIMGQTYEQYF

v_call: TRBV4-1
j_call: TRBJ1-4
d_call: .
clone_size: .
cdr3_nt: TGCGCCAGCAGCCAGGCCCGATATGAAAAACTGTTTTTT
cdr3_aa: CASSQARYEKLFF

v_call: TRBV7-9
j_call: TRBJ1-4
d_call: .
clone_size: .
cdr3_nt: TGTGCCAGCAGCTTAATCCTGACCGGGGCTAATGAAAAACTGTTTTTT
cdr3_aa: CASSLILTGANEKLFF

v_call: TRBV5-4
j_call: TRBJ2-1
d_call: TRBD2
clone_size: .
cdr3_nt: TGTGCCAGCAGCTCCGGAAGCGGGGGCGCCCCACCCTACAATGAGCAGTTCTTC
cdr3_aa: CASSSGSGGAPPYNEQFF

v_call: TRBV28
j_call: TRBJ1-6
d_call: .
clone_size: .
cdr3_nt: TGTGCCAGCAGAGGACAGAGGAGCTCCTATAATTCACCCCTCCACTTT
cdr3_aa: CASRGQRSSYNSPLHF

v_call: TRBV29-1
j_call: TRBJ1-1
d_call: .
clone_size: .
cdr3_nt: TGCAGCGTTGAAATGGGGCAGAACACTGAAGCTTTCTTT
cdr3_aa: CSVEMGQNTEAFF

v_call: TRBV10-2
j_call: TRBJ1-1
d_call: .
clone_size: .
cdr3_nt: TGCGCCAGCAGTGGGGTGCCAGGGGACACTGAAGCTTTCTTT
cdr3_aa: CASSGVPGDTEAFF

v_call: TRBV5-1
j_call: TRBJ2-5
d_call: TRBD2
clone_size: .
cdr3_nt: TGCGCCAGCAGCTTCGCTAGCGGGAGAGAGACCCAGTACTTC
cdr3_aa: CASSFASGRETQYF

v_call: TRBV7-2
j_call: TRBJ1-5
d_call: .
clone_size: few
cdr3_nt: TGTGCCAGCAGCTTAGGGTCGGGAGGATGGATGAATCAGCCCCAGCATTTT
cdr3_aa: CASSLGSGGWMNQPQHF

v_call: TRBV6-2/TRBV6-3
j_call: TRBJ2-7
d_call: .
clone_size: .
cdr3_nt: TGTGCCAGCAGTTTCCCGGCGGAGACCTACGAGCAGTACTTC
cdr3_aa: CASSFPAETYEQYF

v_call: TRBV7-8
j_call: TRBJ1-1
d_call: TRBD1
clone_size: medium-sized
cdr3_nt: TGTGCCAGCAGCTTACCCAAAGGACAGGGGGAGACTGAAGCTTTCTTT
cdr3_aa: CASSLPKGQGETEAFF

v_call: TRBV5-4
j_call: TRBJ1-2
d_call: .
clone_size: few
cdr3_nt: TGTGCCAGCAGCGAGGACAAGACTTTGTTCGGCTACACCTTC
cdr3_aa: CASSEDKTLFGYTF

v_call: TRBV30
j_call: TRBJ1-2
d_call: TRBD1
clone_size: few
cdr3_nt: TGTGCCTGGAGTTGGGACAGGGTAAATGGCTACACCTTC
cdr3_aa: CAWSWDRVNGYTF

v_call: TRBV19
j_call: TRBJ1-2
d_call: .
clone_size: .
cdr3_nt: TGTGCCAGCAGGAACGGCCACATAGTCAACTATGGCTACACCTTC
cdr3_aa: CASRNGHIVNYGYTF

v_call: TRBV6-4
j_call: TRBJ1-5
d_call: TRBD1
clone_size: .
cdr3_nt: TGTGCCAGCATCCCCGGGACAGGGCCGGGGGGCAATCAGCCCCAGCATTTT
cdr3_aa: CASIPGTGPGGNQPQHF

v_call: TRBV6-6
j_call: TRBJ2-3
d_call: TRBD1
clone_size: .
cdr3_nt: TGTGCCAGCGGGGGACAGCGAAGCACAGATACGCAGTATTTT
cdr3_aa: CASGGQRSTDTQYF

v_call: TRBV7-6
j_call: TRBJ2-3
d_call: .
clone_size: .
cdr3_nt: TGTGCCAGCACCACTAGGCCAGATACGCAGTATTTT
cdr3_aa: CASTTRPDTQYF

v_call: TRBV5-6
j_call: TRBJ1-1
d_call: TRBD1
clone_size: .
cdr3_nt: TGTGCCAGCAGCTTTGGGGACAGCGAGACCTCGGGAGCTTTCTTT
cdr3_aa: CASSFGDSETSGAFF

v_call: TRBV7-9
j_call: TRBJ2-6
d_call: .
clone_size: .
cdr3_nt: TGTGCCAGCCGACAGGTTATTAGCTCTGGGGCCAACGTCCTGACTTTC
cdr3_aa: CASRQVISSGANVLTF